This TCR beta chain was retrieved from a study of beta chain features in type 1 diabetes. As for the study in general: On cell yields, gender and age, patients and healthy donors were similar. Study results and caveats: Type 1 diabetes patients had fewer VDJ junction insertions and more deletions. cDNA-based reads could over-represent cells with high TCR expression. There was a moderate but significant shortening of TCRB CDR3s in all four CD4+ subsets of Type 1 diabetes patients.

As for this clone: As yet, its antigen is unknown.

cDNA synthesis used the whole RNA isolate, giving expressed TCRB sequences. Clones were sequenced by immunoSEQ multiplex PCR, and TCRdb holds only the in-frame ones, with some missing. The profile covers 95,000 to 150,000 clones, with about 17% appearing a single time and 2% to 2.5% taken by the ten largest. Trimming took 3 bases from V and 3 from J; bases not matched to a gene: 4. This CDR3 spans 15 amino acids. CDR1 is SGDLS and CDR2 is YYNGEE in the germline V gene. The chain links TRBV9 to TRBJ2-7, with 12 bases matching TRBD1. The material sequenced was central memory CD4+ T cells from blood. The source is a man aged 25 to 45 with type 1 diabetes. In DNA form, the CDR3 reads TGTGCCAGCAGCGCTGGGACAGGGGGCGTCTACGAGCAGTACTTC. This sequence encodes CASSAGTGGVYEQYF.